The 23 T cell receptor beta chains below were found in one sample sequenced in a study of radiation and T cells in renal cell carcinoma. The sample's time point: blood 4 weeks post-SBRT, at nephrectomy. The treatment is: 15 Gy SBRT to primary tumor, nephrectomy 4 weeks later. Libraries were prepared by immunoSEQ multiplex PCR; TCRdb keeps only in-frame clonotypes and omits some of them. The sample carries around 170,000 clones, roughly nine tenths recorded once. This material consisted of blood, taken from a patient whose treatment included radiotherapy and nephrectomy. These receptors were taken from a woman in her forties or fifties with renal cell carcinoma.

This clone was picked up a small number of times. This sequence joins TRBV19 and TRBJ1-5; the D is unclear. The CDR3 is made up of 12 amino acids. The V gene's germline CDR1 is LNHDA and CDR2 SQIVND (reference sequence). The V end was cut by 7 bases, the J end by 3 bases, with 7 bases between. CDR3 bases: TGTGCCAGTAAGCGGTACAATCAGCCCCAGCATTTT. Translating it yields CASKRYNQPQHF.

The DNA for the CDR3 is TGTGCCAGCAGCTTAGGGGGGCTGGGGACAGATACGCAGTATTTT. This codes for CASSLGGLGTDTQYF. The gene calls are TRBV7-9 and TRBJ2-3; weak D call: TRBD1 (6 bases). The CDR3 covers 15 residues. With 1 base removed from V and 3 bases from J, the gap between germline ends came to 11 bases. CDR1 is SEHNR, CDR2 FQNEAQ, per germline (reference sequence).

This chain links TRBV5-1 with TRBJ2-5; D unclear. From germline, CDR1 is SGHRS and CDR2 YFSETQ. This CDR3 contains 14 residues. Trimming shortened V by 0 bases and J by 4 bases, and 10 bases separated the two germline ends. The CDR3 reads CASSLDVSRETQYF. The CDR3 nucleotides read TGCGCCAGCAGCTTGGACGTATCCCGAGAGACCCAGTACTTC. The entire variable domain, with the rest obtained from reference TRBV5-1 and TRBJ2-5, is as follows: KAGVTQTPRYLIKTRGQQVTLSCSPISGHRSVSWYQQTPGQGLQFLFEYFSETQRNKGNFPGRFSGRQFSNSRSEMNVSTLELGDSALYLCASSLDVSRETQYFGPGTRLLVL.

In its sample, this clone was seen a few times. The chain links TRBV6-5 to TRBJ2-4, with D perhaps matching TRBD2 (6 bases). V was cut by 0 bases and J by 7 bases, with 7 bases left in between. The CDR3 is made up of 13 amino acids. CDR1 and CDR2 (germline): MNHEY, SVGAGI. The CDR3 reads CASSYSRGNIQYF. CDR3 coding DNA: TGTGCCAGCAGTTACTCACGGGGGAACATTCAGTACTTC.

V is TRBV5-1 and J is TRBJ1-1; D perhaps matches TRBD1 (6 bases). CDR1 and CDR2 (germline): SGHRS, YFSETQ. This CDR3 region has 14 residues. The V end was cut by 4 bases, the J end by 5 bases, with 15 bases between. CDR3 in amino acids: CASSVVGAGTEAFF. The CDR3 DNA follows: TGCGCCAGCAGCGTGGTGGGGGCTGGGACTGAAGCTTTCTTT.

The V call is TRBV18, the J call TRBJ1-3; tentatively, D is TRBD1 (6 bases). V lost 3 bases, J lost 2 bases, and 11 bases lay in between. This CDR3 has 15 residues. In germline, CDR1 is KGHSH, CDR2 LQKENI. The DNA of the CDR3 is TGTGCCAGCTCACCTGGAAGGGGGGCTGGAAACACCATATATTTT. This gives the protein CASSPGRGAGNTIYF. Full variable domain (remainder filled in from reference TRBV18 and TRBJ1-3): NAGVMQNPRHLVRRRGQEARLRCSPMKGHSHVYWYRQLPEEGLKFMVYLQKENIIDESGMPKERFSAEFPKEGPSILRIQQVVRGDSAAYFCASSPGRGAGNTIYFGEGSWLTVV.

For the CDR3, the DNA is TGTGCCAGCAGCTTGGTAGGCCCAGCCGTGGATAATTCACCCCTCCACTTT. This gives the protein CASSLVGPAVDNSPLHF. This chain uses TRBV5-6 with TRBJ1-6; D unclear. Per the germline V gene, CDR1 is SGHDT and CDR2 is YYEEEE. This CDR3 spans 17 amino acids. Trimming removed 0 bases from V and 5 bases from J, with 15 bases in between.

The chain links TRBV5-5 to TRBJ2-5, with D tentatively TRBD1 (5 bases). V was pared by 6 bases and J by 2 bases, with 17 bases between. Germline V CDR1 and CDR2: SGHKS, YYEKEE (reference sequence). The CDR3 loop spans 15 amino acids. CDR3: CASILSWGDQETQYF. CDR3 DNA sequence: TGTGCCAGCATCCTTAGTTGGGGCGATCAAGAGACCCAGTACTTC.

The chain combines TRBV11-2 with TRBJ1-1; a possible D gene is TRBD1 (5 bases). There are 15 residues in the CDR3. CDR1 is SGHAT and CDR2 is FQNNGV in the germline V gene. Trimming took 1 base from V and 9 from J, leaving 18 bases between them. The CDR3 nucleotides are TGTGCCAGCAGCTTAGTCTGGGGCGCGGGGGGTAAAGCTTTCTTT. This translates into CASSLVWGAGGKAFF.

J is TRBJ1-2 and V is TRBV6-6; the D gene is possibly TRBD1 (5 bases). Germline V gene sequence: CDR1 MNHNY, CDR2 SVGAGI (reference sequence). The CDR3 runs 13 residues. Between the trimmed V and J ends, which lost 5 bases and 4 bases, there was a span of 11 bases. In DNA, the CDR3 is TGTGCCAGCAGTCACAGACAGACCTATGGCTACACCTTC. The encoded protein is CASSHRQTYGYTF.

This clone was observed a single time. CDR3 DNA sequence: TGTGCCAGCAGTATCAGACTAGGGGGGGCAACAGATACGCAGTATTTT. Protein: CASSIRLGGATDTQYF. V usage is TRBV2 and J usage is TRBJ2-3; tentatively, D is TRBD2 (7 bases). Trimming removed 5 bases at V and 3 bases at J, with 18 bases between. Germline assignment: CDR1 SNHLY and CDR2 FYNNEI. This CDR3 is built from 16 residues.

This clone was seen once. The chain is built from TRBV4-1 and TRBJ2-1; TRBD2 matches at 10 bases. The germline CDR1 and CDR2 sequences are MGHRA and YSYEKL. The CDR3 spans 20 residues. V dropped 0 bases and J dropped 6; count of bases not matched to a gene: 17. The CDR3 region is CASSQDRFASVLAGVNEQFF. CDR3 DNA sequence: TGCGCCAGCAGCCAAGATAGGTTTGCTAGTGTGCTAGCGGGGGTCAATGAGCAGTTCTTC.

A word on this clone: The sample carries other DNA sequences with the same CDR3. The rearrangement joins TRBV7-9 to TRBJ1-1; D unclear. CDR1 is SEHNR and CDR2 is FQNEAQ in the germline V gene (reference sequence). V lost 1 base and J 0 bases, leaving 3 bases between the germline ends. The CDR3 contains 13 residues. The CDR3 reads CASSLVMNTEAFF. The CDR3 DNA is TGTGCCAGCAGCTTAGTGATGAACACTGAAGCTTTCTTT. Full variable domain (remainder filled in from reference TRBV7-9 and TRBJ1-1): DTGVSQNPRHKITKRGQNVTFRCDPISEHNRLYWYRQTLGQGPEFLTYFQNEAQLEKSRLLSDRFSAERPKGSFSTLEIQRTEQGDSAMYLCASSLVMNTEAFFGQGTRLTVV.

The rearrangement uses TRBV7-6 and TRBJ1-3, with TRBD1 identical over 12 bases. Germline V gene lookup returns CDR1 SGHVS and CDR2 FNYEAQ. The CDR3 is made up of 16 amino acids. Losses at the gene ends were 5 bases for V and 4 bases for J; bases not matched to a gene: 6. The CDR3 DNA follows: TGTGCCAGCAGCCAAAGGGGACAGGGGGCAGGAAACACCATATATTTT. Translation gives CASSQRGQGAGNTIYF.

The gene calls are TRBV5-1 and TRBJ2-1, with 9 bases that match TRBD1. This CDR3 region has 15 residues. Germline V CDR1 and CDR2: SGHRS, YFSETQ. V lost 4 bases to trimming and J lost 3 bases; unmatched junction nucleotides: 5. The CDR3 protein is CASSEQGADYNEQFF. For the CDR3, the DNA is TGCGCCAGCAGCGAACAGGGGGCTGACTACAATGAGCAGTTCTTC.

The CDR3 protein is CASSQATSGGALNTGELFF. CDR3 in DNA: TGTGCCAGCAGCCAAGCCACTAGCGGGGGGGCCCTGAACACCGGGGAGCTGTTTTTT. The chain uses TRBV4-2 and TRBJ2-2; 13 positions agree with TRBD2. V lost 1 base, J lost 1 base, and 6 bases stayed unmatched. Germline V CDR1 and CDR2: LGHNA, YNFKEQ. The CDR3 length is 19 residues.

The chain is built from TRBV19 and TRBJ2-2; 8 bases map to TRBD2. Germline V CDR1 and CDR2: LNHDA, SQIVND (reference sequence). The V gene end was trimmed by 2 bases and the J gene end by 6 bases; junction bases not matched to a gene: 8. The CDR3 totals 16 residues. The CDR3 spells CASSIPVLAGSGELFF. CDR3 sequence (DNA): TGTGCCAGTAGTATACCGGTCCTAGCGGGCTCCGGGGAGCTGTTTTTT.

CDR3 sequence (DNA): TGTGCCAGCAGCTCGGGACAGGGGAGGATGAGAACTGAAGCTTTCTTT. Translated, it gives CASSSGQGRMRTEAFF. V and J are TRBV7-2 and TRBJ1-1, with 10 nucleotides matching TRBD1. Germline values: CDR1 SGHTA, CDR2 FQGNSA. The CDR3 loop spans 16 amino acids. J was trimmed by 5 bases and V by 4 bases; bases with no gene match: 10.

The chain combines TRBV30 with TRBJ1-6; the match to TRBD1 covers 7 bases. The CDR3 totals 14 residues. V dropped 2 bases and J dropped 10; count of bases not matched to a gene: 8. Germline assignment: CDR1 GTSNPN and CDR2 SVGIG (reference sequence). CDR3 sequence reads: CAWSLTGSTSPLHF. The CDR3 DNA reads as TGTGCCTGGAGTCTGACAGGGAGTACCTCACCCCTCCACTTT.

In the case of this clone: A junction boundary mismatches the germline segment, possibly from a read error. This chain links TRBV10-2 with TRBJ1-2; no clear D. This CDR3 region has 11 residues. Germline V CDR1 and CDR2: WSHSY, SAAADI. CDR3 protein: CASSGFYGHTF. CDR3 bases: TGCGCCAGCAGTGGTTTCTATGGCCACACCTTC.

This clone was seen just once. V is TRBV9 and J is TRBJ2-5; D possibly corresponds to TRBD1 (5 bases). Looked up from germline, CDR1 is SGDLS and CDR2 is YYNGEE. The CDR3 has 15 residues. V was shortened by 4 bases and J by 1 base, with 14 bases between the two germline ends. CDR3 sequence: CASSNSLTVQETQYF. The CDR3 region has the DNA TGTGCCAGCAGCAACTCCCTGACAGTCCAAGAGACCCAGTACTTC.

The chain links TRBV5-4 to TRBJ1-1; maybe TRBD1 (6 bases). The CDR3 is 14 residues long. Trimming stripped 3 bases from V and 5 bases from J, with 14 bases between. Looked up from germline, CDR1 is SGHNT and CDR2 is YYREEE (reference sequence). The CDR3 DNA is TGTGCCAGCAGCTCACGGCGGGGGGCGACTGAAGCTTTCTTT. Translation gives CASSSRRGATEAFF.

The CDR3 protein is CASSMGTGEFDTQYF. The CDR3 region has the DNA TGTGCCAGCAGCATGGGGACAGGGGAATTCGATACGCAGTATTTT. This chain links TRBV9 with TRBJ2-3; TRBD1 agrees at 10 bases. V was clipped by 4 bases and J by 6 bases; unmatched bases: 8. The CDR3 contains 15 residues. The germline CDR1 and CDR2 sequences are SGDLS and YYNGEE.